Listed below are T cell receptor beta chains from one sample, sequenced in a study of beta chain features in type 1 diabetes. Assay used: immunoSEQ multiplex PCR; TCRdb lists only in-frame clones, some missing. The profile shows hundreds of thousands of clones, roughly 70% of them singletons. Specimen: naive CD4+ T cells from blood. Receptors were obtained from a man under 40 in good health. CDR3s leave out the opening cysteine and the closing phenylalanine or tryptophan. The size entry is marked missing in some rows and otherwise reads once, few, many or a size class.

clone_size v_call cdr3_aa
. TRBV7-2 ASSLDAPLLY
. TRBV30 AWSSTSAEQPQH
. TRBV19 ASSIRIAKNIQY
. TRBV30 AWSVRVNTDTQY
. TRBV4-3 ASSQVALAGFGDYNEQF
. TRBV30 AWSAGQGWTGELF
. TRBV6-5 ASSYMGNEQY
. TRBV25-1 ASSGFIAGSSYNEQF
. TRBV5-6 ASSLGPKSSYNEQF
. TRBV5-1 ASSLGQGTEQF
. TRBV30 AWSLSLAGPYNEQF
. TRBV7-2 ASSFTGSYNEQF
. TRBV9 ASSSGNWVYNEQF
. TRBV29-1 SVVPDQETQY
few TRBV29-1 SVRGRAGDTQY
few TRBV28 ASRTGGAYNEQF
. TRBV28 ASSLADRVGTQY
. TRBV9 ASSVASNQPQH
few TRBV27 ASRTGPNTGELF
few TRBV5-4 ASSPGIFQETQY
. TRBV15 ATSRDRTPYGKNIQY
. TRBV5-1 ASSLENSPLH
. TRBV7-8 ASSFRLNTEAF
. TRBV9 ASSVASGNEQF
. TRBV11-2 ASSSGVPNEQF
. TRBV30 AWSRSSGYLTLEQY
. TRBV30 AWSVVTDTEAF
. TRBV2 ASSELGQGSETQY
. TRBV29-1 SVETAPGSYGYT
once TRBV30 AWRPNTGELF
few TRBV7-2 ASNEEYVAKNIQY
. TRBV7-2 ASSLSQREYNEQF
. TRBV7-2 ASSGSDTQY